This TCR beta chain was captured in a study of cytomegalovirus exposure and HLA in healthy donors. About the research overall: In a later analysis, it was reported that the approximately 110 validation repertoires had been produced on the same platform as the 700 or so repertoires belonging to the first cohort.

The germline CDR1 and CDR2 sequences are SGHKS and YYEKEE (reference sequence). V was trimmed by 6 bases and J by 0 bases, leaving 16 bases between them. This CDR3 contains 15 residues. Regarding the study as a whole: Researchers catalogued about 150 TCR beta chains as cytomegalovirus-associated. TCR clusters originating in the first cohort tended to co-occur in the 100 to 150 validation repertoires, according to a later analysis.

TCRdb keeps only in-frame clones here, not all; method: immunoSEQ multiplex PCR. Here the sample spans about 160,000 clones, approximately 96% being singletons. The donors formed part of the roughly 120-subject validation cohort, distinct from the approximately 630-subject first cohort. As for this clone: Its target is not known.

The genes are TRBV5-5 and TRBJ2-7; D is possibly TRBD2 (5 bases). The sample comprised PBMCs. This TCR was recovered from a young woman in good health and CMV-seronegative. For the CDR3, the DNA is TGTGCCAGCACCCTGGACTTCCCGAACTCCTACGAGCAGTACTTC. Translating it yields CASTLDFPNSYEQYF.